This TCR beta chain stems from a study of blood T cell repertoires in COVID-19. Produced via immunoSEQ multiplex PCR; TCRdb's table is partial and in-frame only. This table holds 400,000 to 500,000 clones, 86% found once. This CDR3 comprises 15 residues. Trimming left V 0 bases short and J 9 bases short, with 14 bases between. Per germline, CDR1 LGHDT and CDR2 YNNKEL (reference sequence). Sequenced input: peripheral blood. The chain is built from TRBV3-1 (or the pseudogene TRBV3-2) and TRBJ2-2; D may be TRBD1 (7 bases). The source is a woman in her 30s with active or convalescent COVID-19. CDR3 sequence reads: CASSQDMEGARELFF. The CDR3 bases are TGTGCCAGCAGCCAAGATATGGAGGGGGCGAGGGAGCTGTTTTTT.